The 11 T cell receptor beta chains reported below all come from one sample, sequenced in a study of cytotoxic CD8 clonotypes in ibrutinib-treated CLL. The protocol was immunoSEQ multiplex PCR, while the TCRdb copy is restricted to in-frame clones and leaves out a portion. The sample shows nearly 85,000 clones, 70% to 80% of them seen only once. The sample was PBMCs, taken after 12 months of ibrutinib treatment. The origin of the receptors is a human donor with chronic lymphocytic leukemia.

As regards this clone: A much larger clone differs from this one at a single base, so this may be a read error. The chain joins TRBV30 to TRBJ1-1; no definite D call. The V end lost 6 bases, the J end lost 0 bases, and 5 bases lay between the germline ends. Germline values: CDR1 GTSNPN, CDR2 SVGIG (reference sequence). There are 11 residues in the CDR3. As DNA, the CDR3 is TGTGCCTGTCACCTGAACACTGAAGCTTTCTTT. As protein: CACHLNTEAFF.

V is TRBV6-1 and J is TRBJ1-1; no definite D call. This CDR3 contains 14 residues. Germline-derived CDR1 and CDR2 are MNHNS and SASEGT. Trimming stripped 4 bases from V and 2 bases from J, with 11 bases between. CDR3 sequence: CASSVGGSNTEAFF. DNA for the CDR3: TGTGCCAGCAGTGTTGGCGGCTCCAACACTGAAGCTTTCTTT.

V is TRBV6-1 and J is TRBJ2-7; TRBD1 matches at 9 bases. The J segment lost 9 bases and the V segment lost 8 bases, leaving 14 bases of the junction unmatched. The germline CDR1 and CDR2 sequences are MNHNS and SASEGT. The CDR3 totals 14 residues. CDR3 sequence (DNA): TGTGCCAGCGCCCTGGGACAGGGACCCCCGGGGCAGTACTTC. Translating it yields CASALGQGPPGQYF.

This clone came up a few times. CDR3 amino acids: CAWGQGWGSPLHF. As DNA, the CDR3 is TGTGCCTGGGGACAGGGGTGGGGTTCACCCCTCCACTTT. This sequence joins TRBV30 and TRBJ1-6; 9 positions match TRBD1. CDR1 GTSNPN and CDR2 SVGIG come from the germline V gene (reference sequence). CDR3 length: 13 residues. The ends lost 5 bases at V and 9 bases at J; junction bases unmatched: 5. The complete variable domain, with remaining parts taken from reference TRBV30 and TRBJ1-6, reads SQTIHQWPATLVQPVGSPLSLECTVEGTSNPNLYWYRQAAGRGLQLLFYSVGIGQISSEVPQNLSASRPQDRQFILSSKKLLLSDSGFYLCAWGQGWGSPLHFGNGTRLTVT.

V is TRBV10-3 and J is TRBJ2-1; possibly TRBD2 for D (6 bases). Per germline, CDR1 ENHRY and CDR2 SYGVKD. The CDR3 runs to 12 residues. Trimming stripped 6 bases from V and 8 bases from J, with 11 bases between. Here the CDR3 reads CAISRWEDEQFF. The CDR3 region has the DNA TGTGCCATCAGCCGGTGGGAGGATGAGCAGTTCTTC.

The V and J genes are TRBV6-5 and TRBJ2-1, with D tentatively TRBD1 (5 bases). Germline V gene sequence: CDR1 MNHEY, CDR2 SVGAGI. The ends were cut back, 5 bases at V and 5 bases at J, with 10 bases in the middle. The CDR3 is made up of 13 amino acids. DNA for the CDR3: TGTGCCAGCAGTCTTCGACAGCACAATGAGCAGTTCTTC. It encodes CASSLRQHNEQFF.

The rearrangement uses TRBV18 and TRBJ2-3, with 7 bases lining up with TRBD1. CDR3 length: 15 amino acids. Germline V gene data show CDR1 as KGHSH and CDR2 as LQKENI. V shed 0 bases, J shed 0 bases, and the junction held 0 bases outside the gene matches. CDR3 protein: CASSPPGQSTDTQYF. CDR3 DNA sequence: TGTGCCAGCTCACCACCGGGACAGAGCACAGATACGCAGTATTTT.

The genes are TRBV30 and TRBJ1-1; D remains unclear. Germline assignment: CDR1 GTSNPN and CDR2 SVGIG (reference sequence). Trimming removed 3 bases at V and 3 bases at J, with 5 bases between. This CDR3 comprises 11 residues. The CDR3 nucleotides are TGTGCCTGGAGGGGGTACACTGAAGCTTTCTTT. It codes for CAWRGYTEAFF.

The CDR3: CASTQGVDTQYF. The CDR3, as DNA: TGTGCCAGCACCCAGGGGGTTGATACGCAGTATTTT. This chain links TRBV28 with TRBJ2-3, with 7 bases matching TRBD1. The CDR3 has 12 amino acids. J gave up 6 bases and V 7 bases, and 4 bases lay outside the gene matches. CDR1 is MDHEN and CDR2 is SYDVKM in the germline V gene.

The chain employs TRBV4-3 and TRBJ2-6, with D perhaps matching TRBD1 (6 bases). Germline CDR1 and CDR2: LGHNA and YSLEER. This CDR3 region has 17 residues. The V gene lost 4 bases and the J gene lost 0 bases, with 13 bases spanning the gap. The CDR3 sequence is CASSRRDITSGANVLTF. The CDR3 DNA follows: TGCGCCAGCAGCCGCCGGGACATCACCTCTGGGGCCAACGTCCTGACTTTC.

The chain couples TRBV10-3 to TRBJ1-2; D gene uncertain. CDR3 size: 13 residues. Trimming cost V 7 bases and J 8 bases, with 17 bases left between them. Germline V CDR1 and CDR2: ENHRY, SYGVKD. The CDR3 DNA sequence: TGTGCCATCAACCCGTCCCTGGGGAGCGGCTACACCTTC. Its translation: CAINPSLGSGYTF.